This is a list of T cell receptor beta chains from one sample in a study of CD8 T cells in ankylosing spondylitis. Each CDR3 protein gets one entry after TCRdb re-called the 5' RACE reads with MiXCR. The table includes tens of thousands of distinct CDR3 sequences, around 25% detected once. The sequenced sample consisted of blood, either unsorted or a sorted T cell fraction (not recorded which). All receptors derive from a male donor with ankylosing spondylitis or in good health (not recorded which). Each CDR3 is given with its conserved first and last residue. Each record gives: clone size, J gene, D gene, CDR3 length, V gene, CDR3 protein, CDR3 DNA. A D gene is named only where the DNA matches it firmly. The listing skips clone size in some rows; elsewhere it reads once, few, many or a size class.

few | TRBJ1-2 | TRBD1 | 13 | TRBV27 | CASWDRGPYGYTF | TGTGCCAGCTGGGACAGGGGTCCCTATGGCTACACCTTC
. | TRBJ2-4 | TRBD2 | 15 | TRBV3-1 | CASSVVGGAPNIQYF | TGTGCCAGCAGCGTCGTCGGGGGGGCCCCAAACATTCAGTACTTC
few | TRBJ1-2 | . | 14 | TRBV5-1 | CASSLSARDYGYTF | TGCGCCAGCAGCTTGTCTGCCAGGGACTATGGCTACACCTTC
few | TRBJ2-2 | . | 13 | TRBV10-3 | CAISDFGTGELFF | TGTGCCATCAGTGATTTCGGCACCGGGGAGCTGTTTTTT
. | TRBJ2-1 | TRBD2 | 13 | TRBV10-3 | CAISEASGIEQFF | TGTGCCATCAGTGAGGCTAGCGGGATAGAGCAGTTCTTC
few | TRBJ1-1 | TRBD1 | 16 | TRBV12-3/TRBV12-4 | CASSFRAGQKNTEAFF | TGTGCCAGCAGTTTCCGGGCGGGACAGAAGAACACTGAAGCTTTCTTT
. | TRBJ2-5 | TRBD1 | 14 | TRBV6-1 | CASSHDRGQETQYF | TGTGCCAGCAGCCACGACAGGGGCCAAGAGACCCAGTACTTC
few | TRBJ2-3 | TRBD1 | 13 | TRBV25-1 | CASSQGAADTQYF | TGTGCCAGCAGTCAGGGGGCCGCAGATACGCAGTATTTT
. | TRBJ1-1 | TRBD1 | 17 | TRBV11-2 | CASSLDRTGGPDTEAFF | TGTGCCAGCAGCTTAGATCGGACAGGGGGGCCGGACACTGAAGCTTTCTTT
. | TRBJ2-7 | . | 15 | TRBV11-3 | CASSQSWGDAYEQYF | TGTGCCAGCAGCCAATCATGGGGGGATGCCTACGAGCAGTACTTC
. | TRBJ2-7 | TRBD1 | 14 | TRBV5-1 | CAGSPYGQGYEQYF | TGCGCCGGCAGCCCGTACGGACAGGGGTACGAGCAGTACTTC
. | TRBJ1-2 | . | 13 | TRBV3-1 | CASSGPNNYGYTF | TGTGCCAGCAGCGGCCCGAATAACTATGGCTACACCTTC
many | TRBJ1-5 | . | 18 | TRBV20-1 | CSARDAAAFGVGDQPQHF | TGCAGTGCTAGAGATGCCGCGGCGTTCGGGGTGGGAGATCAGCCCCAGCATTTT
. | TRBJ2-4 | . | 15 | TRBV5-1 | CASSSNGIYENIQYF | TGCGCCAGCAGCTCCAACGGTATTTACGAAAACATTCAGTACTTC
. | TRBJ1-1 | . | 11 | TRBV20-1 | CSASHRAEAFF | TGCAGTGCTAGCCACCGTGCTGAAGCTTTCTTT
. | TRBJ2-3 | TRBD2 | 16 | TRBV5-1 | CASSLGLATSTDTQYF | TGCGCCAGCAGCTTAGGACTAGCAACTAGCACAGATACGCAGTATTTT
. | TRBJ1-3 | . | 13 | TRBV20-1 | CSASPDIGNTIYF | TGCAGTGCTAGTCCCGACATTGGAAACACCATATATTTT
few | TRBJ1-2 | TRBD1 | 13 | TRBV4-1 | CASRNQGAYGYTF | TGCGCCAGCCGAAACCAGGGGGCTTATGGCTACACCTTC
. | TRBJ1-5 | . | 14 | TRBV20-1 | CSARELAGKRPQHF | TGCAGTGCTAGAGAGTTGGCAGGGAAGCGGCCCCAGCATTTT
few | TRBJ2-7 | . | 11 | TRBV29-1 | CSVYSRGEQYF | TGCAGCGTTTATAGTCGGGGCGAGCAGTACTTC
. | TRBJ2-4 | TRBD2 | 16 | TRBV5-1 | CASSFLAGGTKNIQYF | TGCGCCAGCAGCTTCCTAGCGGGGGGGACCAAAAACATTCAGTACTTC
. | TRBJ1-1 | . | 13 | TRBV4-2 | CASSQVGGAWAFF | TGTGCCAGCAGCCAAGTTGGGGGAGCCTGGGCTTTCTTT
. | TRBJ1-2 | TRBD1 | 16 | TRBV12-3/TRBV12-4 | CASRSNTRDSDYGYTF | TGTGCCAGCAGGTCAAACACTCGGGACAGCGATTATGGCTACACCTTC
few | TRBJ2-7 | . | 12 | TRBV20-1 | CSAPWRDVEQYF | TGCAGTGCTCCCTGGCGGGACGTTGAGCAGTACTTC
. | TRBJ2-1 | TRBD2 | 14 | TRBV7-2 | CASSLTSGGSEQFF | TGTGCCAGCAGCTTGACTAGCGGGGGGAGTGAGCAGTTCTTC
few | TRBJ2-3 | . | 12 | TRBV12-3/TRBV12-4 | CASKRGTDTQYF | TGTGCCAGCAAACGAGGCACAGATACGCAGTATTTT
few | TRBJ2-3 | TRBD2 | 18 | TRBV5-4 | CASSSTRRLAGNTDTQYF | TGTGCCAGCAGCTCGACACGCAGACTAGCGGGAAACACAGATACGCAGTATTTT
. | TRBJ1-5 | . | 13 | TRBV7-9 | CASSPEGGQPQHF | TGTGCCAGCAGCCCTGAGGGAGGTCAGCCCCAGCATTTT
. | TRBJ2-1 | . | 13 | TRBV15 | CAAGGQPDNEQFF | TGTGCCGCCGGGGGACAGCCCGACAATGAGCAGTTCTTC
few | TRBJ2-2 | . | 15 | TRBV20-1 | CSARVGGGDTGELFF | TGCAGTGCTAGAGTGGGAGGGGGCGACACCGGGGAGCTGTTTTTT
. | TRBJ1-6 | TRBD1 | 14 | TRBV5-6 | CASSGGTAGSPLHF | TGTGCCAGCAGCGGCGGGACAGCGGGTTCACCCCTCCACTTT
few | TRBJ2-7 | TRBD2 | 13 | TRBV20-1 | CSARTSGSYEQYF | TGCAGTGCTCGGACTAGCGGGAGCTACGAGCAGTACTTC
. | TRBJ2-3 | TRBD1 | 17 | TRBV12-3/TRBV12-4 | CASRQRNTGASTDTQYF | TGTGCCAGCAGACAACGAAATACAGGGGCTAGCACAGATACGCAGTATTTT
. | TRBJ1-1 | TRBD1 | 15 | TRBV5-1 | CASSFDRGRGTEAFF | TGCGCCAGCAGCTTCGACAGGGGGAGAGGCACTGAAGCTTTCTTT
few | TRBJ1-5 | TRBD1 | 15 | TRBV28 | CASTLTGDSNQPQHF | TGTGCCAGCACTCTGACAGGGGATAGCAATCAGCCCCAGCATTTT
. | TRBJ1-5 | . | 15 | TRBV20-1 | CSARDSSGGNQPQHF | TGCAGTGCTAGAGATTCAAGCGGTGGCAATCAGCCCCAGCATTTT
few | TRBJ2-4 | TRBD2 | 15 | TRBV11-2 | CASSLVGGVKNIQYF | TGTGCCAGCAGCTTAGTCGGGGGGGTCAAAAACATTCAGTACTTC
. | TRBJ1-3 | . | 13 | TRBV7-2 | CASSGYSGNTIYF | TGTGCCAGCAGCGGTTACTCTGGAAACACCATATATTTT
. | TRBJ1-1 | . | 11 | TRBV20-1 | CSVSKREEAFF | TGCAGTGTCTCGAAGAGGGAAGAAGCTTTCTTT
. | TRBJ1-1 | . | 13 | TRBV7-9 | CASSLAPRAEAFF | TGTGCCAGCAGCTTAGCGCCGAGGGCTGAAGCTTTCTTT
few | TRBJ2-1 | TRBD2 | 15 | TRBV20-1 | CSAPAKRGVYNEQFF | TGCAGTGCTCCCGCTAAGCGGGGGGTCTACAATGAGCAGTTCTTC
. | TRBJ1-1 | . | 14 | TRBV5-1 | CASSLEQENTEAFF | TGCGCCAGCAGCTTGGAACAGGAAAACACTGAAGCTTTCTTT
few | TRBJ2-5 | . | 13 | TRBV5-1 | CASSFTSGETQYF | TGCGCCAGCAGCTTTACGTCGGGGGAGACCCAGTACTTC
. | TRBJ1-1 | TRBD1 | 16 | TRBV18 | CASSQSKDRGGAEAFF | TGTGCCAGCTCACAATCCAAGGACAGGGGGGGCGCTGAAGCTTTCTTT
. | TRBJ1-5 | . | 14 | TRBV20-1 | CSATTGPRNQPQHF | TGCAGTGCAACGACAGGTCCCCGCAATCAGCCCCAGCATTTT
few | TRBJ2-6 | . | 17 | TRBV5-1 | CASSLRLESSGANVLTF | TGCGCCAGCAGCTTGAGACTCGAGAGCTCTGGGGCCAACGTCCTGACTTTC